The 8 T cell receptor beta chains presented below share a single source sample, sequenced in a study of blood T cells in healthy people across ages. A J-beta primer mix and a sample-barcoded 5' primer were used in a second PCR of roughly 6 to 12 cycles. TCRdb reprocessed the 5' RACE reads via MiXCR and lists one record per CDR3 protein. This sample carries fewer than 2,000,000 distinct CDR3 sequences, roughly two fifths of them seen once, and the ten largest clones take about 23%. Material for sequencing was blood. The receptors originated from a human donor in good health.

This chain joins TRBV10-3 and TRBJ1-1; D is ambiguous. This CDR3 is 16 amino acids long. Looked up from germline, CDR1 is ENHRY and CDR2 is SYGVKD. V lost 0 bases and J 2 bases, leaving 13 bases between the germline ends. The CDR3 protein is CAISESWIVTNTEAFF. The DNA for the CDR3 is TGTGCCATCAGTGAGTCGTGGATCGTAACCAACACTGAAGCTTTCTTT.

The CDR3 DNA follows: TGCAGCGTTGAAGTGAGGAGCTCCTACAATGAGCAGTTCTTC. It specifies CSVEVRSSYNEQFF. The rearrangement joins TRBV29-1 to TRBJ2-1, with unresolved D. CDR3 size: 14 residues. Germline V gene sequence: CDR1 SQVTM, CDR2 ANQGSEA. V lost 1 base, J lost 0 bases, and 7 bases lay in between.

The chain couples TRBV5-1 to TRBJ2-1; TRBD2 matches 12 bases. With 1 base clipped from V and 8 bases from J, the junction kept 4 bases outside the gene matches. This CDR3 contains 15 residues. Germline CDR1 reads SGHRS; CDR2 reads YFSETQ. The CDR3 loop is CASSLTSGGLDEQFF. The CDR3 DNA sequence: TGCGCCAGCAGCTTGACTAGCGGGGGGCTCGATGAGCAGTTCTTC.

The rearrangement links TRBV7-2 to TRBJ1-5, with TRBD1 matching over 7 bases. The ends lost 5 bases at V and 7 bases at J; junction bases unmatched: 5. The CDR3 extends over 13 amino acids. CDR1 and CDR2 from the germline V gene are SGHTA and FQGNSA. CDR3 sequence reads: CASSIRQGQPQHF. The CDR3 DNA sequence: TGTGCCAGCAGCATCCGACAGGGACAGCCCCAGCATTTT.

Here the CDR3 reads CSARQPGTYNSPLHF. CDR3 nucleotides: TGCAGTGCTAGACAACCCGGGACTTATAATTCACCCCTCCACTTT. The chain combines TRBV20-1 with TRBJ1-6; perhaps TRBD1 as D (5 bases). The V and J ends lost 2 bases and 4 bases respectively, with 12 bases between them. CDR1 is DFQATT and CDR2 is SNEGSKA in the germline V gene (reference sequence). The CDR3 runs 15 residues.

Only a few counts were recorded for this clonotype. The chain links TRBV11-2 to TRBJ1-1; TRBD1 matches 10 bases. The CDR3 covers 13 residues. The germline CDR1 and CDR2 sequences are SGHAT and FQNNGV. The V and J ends lost 5 bases and 6 bases, in that order; junction bases with no gene match: 3. The CDR3 region has the DNA TGTGCCAGCAGCGTGACAGGGGGCTCTGAAGCTTTCTTT. Its translation: CASSVTGGSEAFF. The whole variable domain, filled in from reference TRBV11-2 and TRBJ1-1, reads EAGVAQSPRYKIIEKRQSVAFWCNPISGHATLYWYQQILGQGPKLLIQFQNNGVVDDSQLPKDRFSAERLKGVDSTLKIQPAKLEDSAVYLCASSVTGGSEAFFGQGTRLTVV.

The chain has TRBV3-1 and TRBJ1-2, with D possibly matching TRBD1 (5 bases). The CDR3 spans 13 residues. The V end was cut by 0 bases, the J end by 9 bases, with 11 bases between. Looked up from germline, CDR1 is LGHDT and CDR2 is YNNKEL (reference sequence). The CDR3, as DNA: TGTGCCAGCAGCCAAGAGGCAGGGAACAGCTACACCTTC. This translates into CASSQEAGNSYTF.

The chain joins TRBV12-3 or TRBV12-4 to TRBJ2-3; D remains unclear. The CDR3 totals 18 residues. Trimming took 1 base from V and 0 from J, leaving 17 bases between them. The CDR3 nucleotides are TGTGCCAGCAGTTTAGACGGCAGACTTTACTATAGCACAGATACGCAGTATTTT. It is translated as CASSLDGRLYYSTDTQYF.